One and the same sample provided the 14 T cell receptor beta chains below, sequenced in a study of radiotherapy plus CTLA-4 blockade in lung cancer (dated by TCRdb to 2016 to 2019). Library creation used the immunoSEQ multiplex PCR assay. The source is immuneACCESS, and TCRdb retained only in-frame sequences with V and J called. Part of the clones is not carried over; for the studies checked, unresolved V genes explain less than half of this, and the remainder is unexplained. A total of about 45,000 clones appear in this sample, 73% of them only once. The ten largest account for around 3.3% of the sample. The sample consisted of peripheral blood, taken from a patient treated with radiotherapy plus ipilimumab. These receptor sequences come from a human donor with non-small cell lung cancer who had a complete response to radiotherapy plus ipilimumab.

This clone was seen a few times. V usage is TRBV28 and J usage is TRBJ2-6; the D is unclear. The CDR3 has 14 residues. With 5 bases removed from V and 1 base from J, the gap between germline ends came to 6 bases. Germline values: CDR1 MDHEN, CDR2 SYDVKM. CDR3 loop: CASSLPSGANVLTF. The CDR3, as DNA: TGTGCCAGCAGTCTACCTTCTGGGGCCAACGTCCTGACTTTC.

The chain recombines TRBV7-2 with TRBJ1-1; D gene ambiguous. CDR1 is SGHTA and CDR2 is FQGNSA in the germline V gene. The CDR3 sequence is 12 residues long. V was shortened by 5 bases and J by 11 bases, with 15 bases between the two germline ends. The CDR3 DNA reads TGTGCCAGCAGCCCCGATGGTTACTATGCTTTCTTT. This codes for CASSPDGYYAFF.

This chain connects TRBV5-1 to TRBJ2-1; D may be TRBD2 (6 bases). V was pared by 4 bases and J by 5 bases, with 10 bases between. Germline CDR1 and CDR2: SGHRS and YFSETQ. This CDR3 comprises 13 residues. The CDR3 loop reads CASSGGLHNEQFF. The CDR3 DNA reads as TGCGCCAGCAGCGGGGGACTTCACAATGAGCAGTTCTTC.

The chain joins TRBV28 to TRBJ1-1; D not certain. The CDR3 covers 14 residues. Germline-derived CDR1 and CDR2 are MDHEN and SYDVKM. Trimming removed 4 bases from V and 1 base from J, with 10 bases in between. As DNA, the CDR3 is TGTGCCAGCAGTTCCTATAGCCGGAACACTGAAGCTTTCTTT. Translated, it gives CASSSYSRNTEAFF.

V gene TRBV7-8 combines with J gene TRBJ2-2; the match to TRBD2 covers 9 bases. In germline, CDR1 is SGHVS, CDR2 FQNEAQ. With 5 bases clipped from V and 8 bases from J, the junction kept 18 bases outside the gene matches. The CDR3 is 18 residues long. CDR3: CASSTRPNFGGGAGELFF. The CDR3 DNA sequence: TGTGCCAGCAGCACTAGGCCGAATTTTGGCGGGGGGGCTGGGGAGCTGTTTTTT.

The chain combines TRBV7-9 with TRBJ2-1; the D gene is possibly TRBD2 (6 bases). The germline V gene has CDR1 SEHNR and CDR2 FQNEAQ (reference sequence). CDR3 length: 14 amino acids. V was cut by 7 bases and J by 7 bases, with 17 bases left in between. Written as DNA, the CDR3 is TGTGCCAGCACAAGGGAGCGGGTTGGAAATGAGCAGTTCTTC. This translates into CASTRERVGNEQFF.

This clone was recorded only once. The chain is built from TRBV7-6 and TRBJ2-7, with 7 bases identical to TRBD1. Per germline, CDR1 SGHVS and CDR2 FNYEAQ. The CDR3 contains 14 residues. Germline trimming cut 1 base from V and 3 bases from J; bases unmatched to any gene: 3. Here the CDR3 DNA reads TGTGCCAGCAGCTTAGGACACAGGGGCTACGAGCAGTACTTC. Protein sequence: CASSLGHRGYEQYF. The complete variable domain, with remaining parts taken from reference TRBV7-6 and TRBJ2-7, reads GAGVSQSPRYKVTKRGQDVALRCDPISGHVSLYWYRQALGQGPEFLTYFNYEAQQDKSGLPNDRFSAERPEGSISTLTIQRTEQRDSAMYRCASSLGHRGYEQYFGPGTRLTVT.

The chain links TRBV6-6 to TRBJ2-5; TRBD2 matches at 8 bases. The V gene's germline CDR1 is MNHNY and CDR2 SVGAGI (reference sequence). J gave up 7 bases and V 6 bases, and 13 bases lay outside the gene matches. The CDR3 extends over 15 amino acids. The CDR3 loop is CASRSLADLAGTQYF. The CDR3 coding sequence is TGTGCCAGCAGGTCACTAGCGGACCTCGCAGGGACCCAGTACTTC.

The chain employs TRBV7-3 and TRBJ2-3; D is ambiguous. The CDR3 spans 15 residues. Between the trimmed V and J ends, which lost 2 bases and 4 bases, there was a span of 13 bases. The germline V gene has CDR1 SGHTA and CDR2 FQGTGA. Here the CDR3 DNA reads TGTGCCAGCAGCTTATATGGTGGCAGGCCAGATACGCAGTATTTT. Its protein is CASSLYGGRPDTQYF.

V is TRBV28 and J is TRBJ1-5; 7 bases fit TRBD1. Unmatched junction bases numbered 11, after V lost 10 bases and J lost 2 bases. Germline V CDR1 and CDR2: MDHEN, SYDVKM. There are 15 residues in the CDR3. The CDR3 sequence: CAIEDRPIGNQPQHF. The CDR3 DNA is TGTGCCATCGAGGACAGGCCGATTGGCAATCAGCCCCAGCATTTT. The variable domain in full, with the rest retrieved from reference TRBV28 and TRBJ1-5, is DVKVTQSSRYLVKRTGEKVFLECVQDMDHENMFWYRQDPGLGLRLIYFSYDVKMKEKGDIPEGYSVSREKKERFSLILESASTNQTSMYLCAIEDRPIGNQPQHFGDGTRLSIL.

This sequence joins TRBV23-1 and TRBJ2-2, with TRBD1 matching 7 bases. TRBV23-1 is labeled an ORF, and its function is uncertain. This CDR3 region has 20 residues. The V gene end was trimmed by 3 bases and the J gene end by 2 bases; junction bases not matched to a gene: 18. The CDR3 sequence: CASSHRGRGKTGLNTGELFF. DNA for the CDR3: TGCGCCAGCAGTCACCGGGGAAGGGGGAAGACAGGGTTAAACACCGGGGAGCTGTTTTTT.

V and J are TRBV10-1 and TRBJ1-1; TRBD1 might be the D (6 bases). The CDR3 covers 13 residues. The germline V gene encodes CDR1 WNHNN and CDR2 SYGVQD (reference sequence). Trimming took 5 bases from V and 0 from J, leaving 7 bases between them. CDR3: CASSRQVNTEAFF. The CDR3 DNA sequence: TGCGCCAGCAGTCGACAGGTGAACACTGAAGCTTTCTTT.

The chain joins TRBV7-2 to TRBJ2-7; no clear D. CDR1 is SGHTA, CDR2 FQGNSA, per germline. Trimming cost V 1 base and J 3 bases, with 4 bases left between them. The length of the CDR3 is 12 residues. In DNA form, the CDR3 reads TGTGCCAGCAGCTTAGTTAACTACGAGCAGTACTTC. Translated: CASSLVNYEQYF. Combining the CDR3 with reference TRBV7-2 and TRBJ2-7 gives the whole variable domain GAGVSQSPSNKVTEKGKDVELRCDPISGHTALYWYRQSLGQGLEFLIYFQGNSAPDKSGLPSDRFSAERTGGSVSTLTIQRTQQEDSAVYLCASSLVNYEQYFGPGTRLTVT.

The CDR3 sequence: CASSLQIPSGSGYEQYF. CDR3 DNA: TGTGCCAGCTCACTCCAGATCCCTAGCGGGTCGGGCTACGAGCAGTACTTC. The chain carries TRBV18 and TRBJ2-7; 8 nucleotides match TRBD2. This CDR3 has 17 amino acids. Germline V gene lookup returns CDR1 KGHSH and CDR2 LQKENI. The V segment lost 4 bases and the J segment 3 bases; nucleotides outside the gene matches: 14.